The next 10 T cell receptor beta chains were all read from a single sample in a study of CD8 T cells in ankylosing spondylitis. Study findings and constraints: Ankylosing spondylitis blood seemed to carry a telltale TCR beta motif made of several highly homologous variants.

TCRdb processed the 5' RACE reads anew with MiXCR; each CDR3 protein has one entry. The table shows hundreds of thousands of distinct CDR3 sequences, with approximately 10% occurring only once. These receptors lack a known antigen. What was sequenced was blood, either unsorted or a sorted T cell fraction (not recorded which). The receptors stem from a male donor with ankylosing spondylitis.

This clonotype has ten or more counts. V gene TRBV5-1 combines with J gene TRBJ1-1, with D unresolved. Germline V gene lookup returns CDR1 SGHRS and CDR2 YFSETQ. Trimming took 4 bases from V and 0 from J, leaving 13 bases between them. The CDR3 sequence is 15 residues long. The CDR3 region has the DNA TGCGCCAGCAGCCCGCTGGAGGGTTTGAACACTGAAGCTTTCTTT. Its translation: CASSPLEGLNTEAFF. The complete variable domain, with remaining parts taken from reference TRBV5-1 and TRBJ1-1, reads KAGVTQTPRYLIKTRGQQVTLSCSPISGHRSVSWYQQTPGQGLQFLFEYFSETQRNKGNFPGRFSGRQFSNSRSEMNVSTLELGDSALYLCASSPLEGLNTEAFFGQGTRLTVV.

V is TRBV4-2 and J is TRBJ1-1; the match to TRBD1 covers 11 bases. The CDR3 sequence is 16 residues long. Unmatched junction bases numbered 3, after V lost 3 bases and J lost 0 bases. Looked up from germline, CDR1 is LGHNA and CDR2 is YNFKEQ. The CDR3 sequence: CASSQGTGGMNTEAFF. In DNA form, the CDR3 reads TGTGCCAGCAGCCAGGGGACAGGGGGGATGAACACTGAAGCTTTCTTT.

This clonotype was recorded a few times. CDR3 bases: TGCAGCGTTGTAGCGGGGGGTGATACGCAGTATTTT. It is translated as CSVVAGGDTQYF. The chain couples TRBV29-1 to TRBJ2-3, with 10 bases matching TRBD2. Germline assignment: CDR1 SQVTM and CDR2 ANQGSEA. V dropped 4 bases and J dropped 6; count of bases not matched to a gene: 1. This CDR3 comprises 12 residues.

The table lists this clonotype with a few counts. The chain links TRBV9 to TRBJ1-2; no clear D. Germline CDR1 is SGDLS and CDR2 is YYNGEE. CDR3 length equals 16 residues. The V gene lost 0 bases and the J gene lost 2 bases, with 14 bases spanning the gap. CDR3 DNA: TGTGCCAGCAGCGTAGAAGTCGGATGGCGGAACTATGGCTACACCTTC. This codes for CASSVEVGWRNYGYTF.

This clonotype came up a few times. The chain links TRBV29-1 to TRBJ2-7, with 9 bases aligning to TRBD1. V was clipped by 6 bases and J by 6 bases; unmatched bases: 9. Germline CDR1 SQVTM, CDR2 ANQGSEA. The CDR3 is 13 amino acids. The CDR3 is CSVSGTGQGEQYF. The CDR3 DNA reads as TGCAGCGTCTCCGGGACAGGGCAAGGCGAGCAGTACTTC.

The chain combines TRBV6-1 with TRBJ1-6; D uncertain. Trimming removed 2 bases from V and 15 bases from J, with 11 bases in between. The CDR3 totals 12 residues. Germline CDR1 is MNHNS and CDR2 is SASEGT. CDR3 in DNA: TGTGCCAGCAGTGAATTTGGCCATCGCCTCCACTTT. Protein sequence: CASSEFGHRLHF.

The rearrangement links TRBV6-1 to TRBJ1-1; D unresolved. The germline V gene encodes CDR1 MNHNS and CDR2 SASEGT. V was shortened by 5 bases and J by 3 bases, with 13 bases between the two germline ends. The CDR3 loop spans 14 amino acids. The CDR3 loop is CASSRSGYDTEAFF. The CDR3 DNA sequence: TGTGCCAGCAGTCGAAGCGGGTATGACACTGAAGCTTTCTTT.

This clonotype showed up just a few times. V gene TRBV29-1 combines with J gene TRBJ1-1; D is undetermined. The CDR3 extends over 12 amino acids. Germline values: CDR1 SQVTM, CDR2 ANQGSEA. V dropped 6 bases and J dropped 6 bases, with 14 bases sitting between them. Here the CDR3 reads CSVRLDEAEAFF. Here the CDR3 DNA reads TGCAGCGTAAGACTAGATGAGGCTGAAGCTTTCTTT.

Only a few counts were recorded for this clonotype. V is TRBV4-1 and J is TRBJ2-3; 10 nucleotides match TRBD2. In germline, CDR1 is MGHRA, CDR2 YSYEKL. V trimming: 8 bases; J trimming: 2 bases; junction bases outside the gene matches: 7. The CDR3 contains 15 residues. This CDR3 reads CASGASGSHTDTQYF. Here the CDR3 DNA reads TGCGCCAGCGGAGCTAGCGGGAGTCACACAGATACGCAGTATTTT.

This clonotype was seen a few times. The chain links TRBV24-1 to TRBJ2-1; TRBD1 is a possible D gene (6 bases). V gave up 2 bases and J gave up 7 bases, with 17 bases separating them. CDR1 and CDR2 from the germline V gene are KGHDR and SFDVKD. The CDR3 is 16 residues long. This CDR3 reads CATSDSGPVRGNEQFF. The CDR3, as DNA: TGTGCCACCAGTGATTCGGGACCGGTAAGGGGGAATGAGCAGTTCTTC.